The present TCR beta chain was sequenced within a study of blood T cell repertoires in COVID-19 (TCRdb year 2020). About the investigation overall: The collaborator samples originated in the United States, Italy and Spain and spanned the acute and convalescent phases of COVID-19. Samples were obtained from the ongoing ImmuneRACE study (first 160 participants) and from 1,254 subjects provided by 6 global collaborators. The repertoires were released in a freely available public database intended as a resource for research on the immune response to SARS-CoV-2. The material from the prospective study consisted of cDNA or gDNA derived from T cells, B-cell-depleted T cells, or PBMCs. Nearly every sample came with metadata listing a de-identified subject ID, COVID-19 status, age in years and sex. Subjects who had been exposed to COVID-19, were actively infected with it, or had recovered from it provided the deeply sampled blood TCRbeta repertoires that made up the dataset. Where available, HLA class I and class II types were taken from metadata supplied by the sample provider and were not determined by assay-based typing.

CDR3 length: 11 amino acids, cysteine to phenylalanine. Only the CDR3 part of the read is kept: 33 bases, read in frame from the first base. Looking up the germline V gene yields CDR1 MNHEY and CDR2 SVGAGI. V loses 6 bases, J loses 7 bases, and the germline ends lie 7 bases apart. Study-level results and caveats: Clinical and demographic metadata were provided uncurated, with the amount varying by source and participant.

TCRbeta CDR3 regions were amplified from genomic DNA by means of the immunoSEQ Assay, a bias-controlled multiplex PCR. For the original study's pipeline: Within the assay, amplification of reference gene primers was used to estimate how many nucleated cells each sample contained. Sequence reads were collapsed and filtered to measure the absolute abundance of every unique TCRbeta CDR3 rearrangement. Productive Simpson clonality was computed per sample as the square root of Simpson's diversity index over productive rearrangements. In its TCRdb copy, this immuneACCESS table keeps in-frame sequences only and misses some clones. Where compared with another copy, unresolved V genes explain less than half of these, and the others have no known cause. V and J calls plus clone size are reproduced from that table; the DNA served to infer D and trimming. Within this sample are about 62,000 clones, with 85% to 90% of them counted one time only. Together, the top ten hold 0.95% to 1.5% of the sample.

Each collaborating institution followed its own protocols to collect whole blood in K2EDTA tubes. For TCRbeta analysis, collaborator samples were shipped as frozen whole blood, as isolated PBMCs, or as DNA extracted from either sample type. For this clone: Its antigen remains undetermined. There are no base qualities to consult, and no much larger clone falls within one base.

This sequence originates from a woman aged 55-69 years with acute or convalescent COVID-19. Sequencing was carried out using peripheral blood. Recombination connected TRBV6-5 to TRBJ2-1, with the D gene not confidently named. The encoded CDR3 is CASRSSNEQFF. The DNA reads as follows: TGTGCCAGCAGATCCTCTAATGAGCAGTTCTTC.